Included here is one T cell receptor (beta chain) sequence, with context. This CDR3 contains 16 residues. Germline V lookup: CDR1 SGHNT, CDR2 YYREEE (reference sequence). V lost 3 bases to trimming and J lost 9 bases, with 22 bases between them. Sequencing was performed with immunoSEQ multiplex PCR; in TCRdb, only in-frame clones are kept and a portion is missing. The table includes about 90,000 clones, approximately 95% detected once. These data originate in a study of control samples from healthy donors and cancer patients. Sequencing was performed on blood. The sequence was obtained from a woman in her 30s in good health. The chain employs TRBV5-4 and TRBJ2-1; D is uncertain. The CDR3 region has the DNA TGTGCCAGCAGCTCTATAGGTCAGGATTCGGTTCTTGAGCAGTTCTTC. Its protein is CASSSIGQDSVLEQFF. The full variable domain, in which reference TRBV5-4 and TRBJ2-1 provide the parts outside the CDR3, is ETGVTQSPTHLIKTRGQQVTLRCSSQSGHNTVSWYQQALGQGPQFIFQYYREEENGRGNFPPRFSGLQFPNYSSELNVNALELDDSALYLCASSSIGQDSVLEQFFGPGTRLTVL.